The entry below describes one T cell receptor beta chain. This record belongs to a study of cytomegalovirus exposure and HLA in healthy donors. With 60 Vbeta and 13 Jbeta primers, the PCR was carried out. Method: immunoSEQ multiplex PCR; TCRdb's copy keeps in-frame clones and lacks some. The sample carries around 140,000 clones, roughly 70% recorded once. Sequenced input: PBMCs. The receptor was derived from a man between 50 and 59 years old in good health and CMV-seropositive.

CDR3 region: CSVGGQVVATSTEAFF. CDR3 nucleotide sequence: TGCAGCGTTGGCGGGCAGGTGGTAGCGACAAGTACTGAAGCTTTCTTT. V and J are TRBV29-1 and TRBJ1-1, with D hard to call. CDR1 and CDR2 (germline): SQVTM, ANQGSEA. The CDR3 has 16 amino acids. V dropped 4 bases and J dropped 5 bases, with 23 bases sitting between them.